This TCR beta chain was identified during a study of blood T cell repertoires in COVID-19. The overall study: The study drew acute and convalescent COVID-19 samples from the United States, Italy and Spain. T cells, B-cell-depleted T cells, or PBMCs provided the cDNA or gDNA that served as material.

Using immunoSEQ multiplex PCR, the repertoire was profiled, and TCRdb retains in-frame clones only, with some absent. The data show more than 150,000 clones, around 73% seen once. After removal of 2 bases from V and 4 bases from J, the junction contained 7 bases not matched to a gene. Germline V gene lookup returns CDR1 SGHTA and CDR2 FQGNSA. This CDR3 comprises 16 residues. The chain joins TRBV7-2 to TRBJ2-1, with 8 nucleotides matching TRBD2. The receptor was isolated from a woman aged 50 to 60 who had recovered from COVID-19. Sequenced sample: PBMCs or T cells enriched from blood (not recorded which). CDR3 residues: CASSLISGAGYNEQFF. The CDR3 nucleotides are TGTGCCAGCAGCTTAATTAGCGGGGCGGGGTACAATGAGCAGTTCTTC.